This T cell receptor (beta chain) was identified in a study of blood T cell repertoires in COVID-19. At the level of the study: Material from acute and convalescent COVID-19 was sourced from the United States, Italy and Spain.

Original methodology: Amplifying reference gene primers gave estimates of nucleated cell counts. Profiled with immunoSEQ multiplex PCR; TCRdb holds only in-frame clones, not every one. V, J and clone size are taken as reported in that table, and D and trimming were inferred from the DNA itself. The sample holds 300,000 to 400,000 clones, roughly 87% seen once. The J segment lost 8 bases and the V segment lost 8 bases, leaving 17 bases of the junction unmatched. This CDR3 is built from 15 residues. Per germline, CDR1 GTSNPN and CDR2 SVGIG (reference sequence). Sequencing was performed on peripheral blood. This receptor was taken from a man aged 45-65 years with active or convalescent COVID-19. V is TRBV30 and J is TRBJ2-1, with 8 bases fitting TRBD2. The CDR3 DNA sequence: TGTGCCCGTGGACACCGGGAGGGGAGGCAGGATGAGCAGTTCTTC. This sequence encodes CARGHREGRQDEQFF.